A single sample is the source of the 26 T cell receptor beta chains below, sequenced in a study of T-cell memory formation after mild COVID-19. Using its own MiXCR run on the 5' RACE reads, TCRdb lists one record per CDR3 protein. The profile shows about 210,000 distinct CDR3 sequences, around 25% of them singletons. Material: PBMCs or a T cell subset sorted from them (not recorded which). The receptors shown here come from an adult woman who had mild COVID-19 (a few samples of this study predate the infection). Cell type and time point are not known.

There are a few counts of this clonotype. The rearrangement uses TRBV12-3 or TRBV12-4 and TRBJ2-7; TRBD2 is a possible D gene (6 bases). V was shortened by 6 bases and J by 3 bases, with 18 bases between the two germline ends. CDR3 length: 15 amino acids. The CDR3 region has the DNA TGTGCCAGCAGCCAGACAGAATCGGGACTCTACGAGCAGTACTTC. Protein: CASSQTESGLYEQYF.

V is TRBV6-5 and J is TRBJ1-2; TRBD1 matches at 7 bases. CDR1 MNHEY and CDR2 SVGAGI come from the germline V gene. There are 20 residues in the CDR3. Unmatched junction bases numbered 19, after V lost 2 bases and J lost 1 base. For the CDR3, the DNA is TGTGCCAGCAGTTACGGCCAGGAAAAAAATGGACAGGCGCTTAACTATGGCTACACCTTC. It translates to CASSYGQEKNGQALNYGYTF.

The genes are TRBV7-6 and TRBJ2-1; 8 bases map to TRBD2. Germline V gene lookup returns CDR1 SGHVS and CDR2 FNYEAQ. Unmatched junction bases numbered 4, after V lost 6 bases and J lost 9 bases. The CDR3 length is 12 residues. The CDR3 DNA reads TGTGCCAGCAGAGCGGGAGCGGGTGAGCAGTTCTTC. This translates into CASRAGAGEQFF.

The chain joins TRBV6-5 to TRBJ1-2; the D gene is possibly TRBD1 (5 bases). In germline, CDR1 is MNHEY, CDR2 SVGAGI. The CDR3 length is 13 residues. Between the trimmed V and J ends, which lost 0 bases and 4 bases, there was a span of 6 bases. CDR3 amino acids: CASSYSGRYGYTF. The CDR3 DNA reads TGTGCCAGCAGTTACTCGGGACGCTATGGCTACACCTTC.

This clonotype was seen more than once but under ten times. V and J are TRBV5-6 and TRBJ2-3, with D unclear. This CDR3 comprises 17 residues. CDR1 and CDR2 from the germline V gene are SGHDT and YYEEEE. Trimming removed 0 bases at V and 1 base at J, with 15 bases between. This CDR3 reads CASSLAHRFTGTDTQYF. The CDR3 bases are TGTGCCAGCAGCTTGGCCCACCGGTTCACCGGCACAGATACGCAGTATTTT.

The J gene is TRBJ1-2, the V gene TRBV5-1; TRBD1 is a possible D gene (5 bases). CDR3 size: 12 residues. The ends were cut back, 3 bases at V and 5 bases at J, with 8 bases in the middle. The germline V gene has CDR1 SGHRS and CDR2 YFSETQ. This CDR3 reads CASSSAGYGYTF. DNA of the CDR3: TGCGCCAGCAGCTCTGCAGGGTATGGCTACACCTTC.

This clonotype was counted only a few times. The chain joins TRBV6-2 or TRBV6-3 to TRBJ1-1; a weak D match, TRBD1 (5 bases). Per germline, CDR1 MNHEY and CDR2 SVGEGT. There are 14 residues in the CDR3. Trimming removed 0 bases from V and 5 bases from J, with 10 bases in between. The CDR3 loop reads CASSYSMGVTEAFF. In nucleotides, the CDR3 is TGTGCCAGCAGTTACTCGATGGGGGTTACTGAAGCTTTCTTT.

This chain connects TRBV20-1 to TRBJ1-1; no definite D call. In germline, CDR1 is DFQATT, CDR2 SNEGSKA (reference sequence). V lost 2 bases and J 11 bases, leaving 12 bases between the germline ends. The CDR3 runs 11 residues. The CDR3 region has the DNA TGCAGTGCTAGATCCCCGGGCTCGGCTTTCTTT. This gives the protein CSARSPGSAFF.

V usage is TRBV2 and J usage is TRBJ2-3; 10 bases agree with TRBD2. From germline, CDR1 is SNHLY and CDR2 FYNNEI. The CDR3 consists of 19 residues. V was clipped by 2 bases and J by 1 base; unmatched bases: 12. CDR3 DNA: TGTGCCAGCAGTGAATCGTTCAGCGGGGGGGCGTCCCGCACAGATACGCAGTATTTT. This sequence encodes CASSESFSGGASRTDTQYF.

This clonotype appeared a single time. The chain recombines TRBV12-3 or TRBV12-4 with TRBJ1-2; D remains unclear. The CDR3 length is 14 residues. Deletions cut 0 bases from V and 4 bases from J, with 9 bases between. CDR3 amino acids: CASSLASSTYGYTF. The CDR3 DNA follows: TGTGCCAGCAGTTTAGCGAGTTCCACCTATGGCTACACCTTC.

The CDR3 bases are TGTGCCATCAGTGACCCCTGGACTAGCGGGGGGCCCGGTGCCTACGAGCAGTACTTC. Translated, it gives CAISDPWTSGGPGAYEQYF. V gene TRBV10-3 combines with J gene TRBJ2-7; TRBD2 aligns across 14 bases. The J segment lost 2 bases and the V segment lost 3 bases, leaving 12 bases of the junction unmatched. Germline V gene data show CDR1 as ENHRY and CDR2 as SYGVKD. This CDR3 is 19 amino acids long.

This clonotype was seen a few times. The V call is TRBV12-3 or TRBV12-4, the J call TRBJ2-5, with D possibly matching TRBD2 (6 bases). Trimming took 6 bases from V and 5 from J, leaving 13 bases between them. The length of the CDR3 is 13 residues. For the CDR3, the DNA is TGTGCCAGCAGCCCCGGAGGGAGGGAGACCCAGTACTTC. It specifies CASSPGGRETQYF.

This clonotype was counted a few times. DNA of the CDR3: TGTGCCAGCAGTTACTCGACGGGGGAGCAGTTCTTC. It encodes CASSYSTGEQFF. J is TRBJ2-1 and V is TRBV6-2 or TRBV6-3; TRBD2 is a possible D gene (5 bases). CDR1 is MNHEY and CDR2 is SVGEGT in the germline V gene. The CDR3 is 12 residues long. Trimming left V 0 bases short and J 10 bases short, with 7 bases between.

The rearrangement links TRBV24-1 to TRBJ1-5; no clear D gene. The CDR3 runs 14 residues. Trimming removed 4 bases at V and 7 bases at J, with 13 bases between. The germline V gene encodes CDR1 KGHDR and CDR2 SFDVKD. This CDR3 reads CATSEAGRRQPQHF. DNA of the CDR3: TGTGCCACCAGTGAGGCGGGCCGTAGACAGCCCCAGCATTTT.

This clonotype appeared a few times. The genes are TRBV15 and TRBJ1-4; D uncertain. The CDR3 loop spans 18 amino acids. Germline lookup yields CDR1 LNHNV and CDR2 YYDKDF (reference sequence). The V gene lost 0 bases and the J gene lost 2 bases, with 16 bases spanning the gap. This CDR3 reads CATSRDLGVPITNEKLFF. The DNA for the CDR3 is TGTGCCACCAGCAGAGATCTCGGGGTACCGATTACTAATGAAAAACTGTTTTTT.

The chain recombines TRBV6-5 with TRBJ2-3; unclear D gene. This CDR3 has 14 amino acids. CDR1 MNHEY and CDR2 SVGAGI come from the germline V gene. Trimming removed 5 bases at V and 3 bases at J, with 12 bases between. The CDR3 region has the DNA TGTGCCAGCAGTGAATGGGCGGATACAGATACGCAGTATTTT. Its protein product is CASSEWADTDTQYF.

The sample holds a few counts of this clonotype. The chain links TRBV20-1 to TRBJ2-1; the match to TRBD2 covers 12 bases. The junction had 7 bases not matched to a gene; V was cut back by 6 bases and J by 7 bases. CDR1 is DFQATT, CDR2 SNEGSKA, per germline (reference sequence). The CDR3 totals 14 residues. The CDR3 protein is CSAPGGTSGNEQFF. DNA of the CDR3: TGCAGTGCCCCAGGTGGGACTAGCGGGAATGAGCAGTTCTTC.

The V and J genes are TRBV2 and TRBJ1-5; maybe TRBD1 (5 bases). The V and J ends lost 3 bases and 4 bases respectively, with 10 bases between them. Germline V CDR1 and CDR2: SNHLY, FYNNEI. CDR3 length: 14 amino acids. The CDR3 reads CASSEGVANQPQHF. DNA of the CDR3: TGTGCCAGCAGTGAGGGGGTCGCTAATCAGCCCCAGCATTTT.

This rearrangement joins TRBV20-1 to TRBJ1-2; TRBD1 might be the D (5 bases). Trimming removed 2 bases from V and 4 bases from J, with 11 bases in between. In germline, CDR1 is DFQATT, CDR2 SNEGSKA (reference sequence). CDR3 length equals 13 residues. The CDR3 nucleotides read TGCAGTGCTAGACAGGGCCTATCCTATGGCTACACCTTC. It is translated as CSARQGLSYGYTF.

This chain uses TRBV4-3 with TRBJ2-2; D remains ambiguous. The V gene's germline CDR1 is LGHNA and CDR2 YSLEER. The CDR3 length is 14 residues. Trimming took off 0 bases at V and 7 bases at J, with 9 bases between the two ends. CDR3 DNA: TGCGCCAGCAGCCAAGATTTTAGTATCGGGGAGCTGTTTTTT. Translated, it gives CASSQDFSIGELFF.

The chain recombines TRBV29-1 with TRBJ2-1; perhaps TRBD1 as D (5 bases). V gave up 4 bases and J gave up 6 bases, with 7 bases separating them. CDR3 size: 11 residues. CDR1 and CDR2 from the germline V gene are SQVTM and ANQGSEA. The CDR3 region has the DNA TGCAGCGTTGGACAGATCAATGAGCAGTTCTTC. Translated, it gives CSVGQINEQFF.

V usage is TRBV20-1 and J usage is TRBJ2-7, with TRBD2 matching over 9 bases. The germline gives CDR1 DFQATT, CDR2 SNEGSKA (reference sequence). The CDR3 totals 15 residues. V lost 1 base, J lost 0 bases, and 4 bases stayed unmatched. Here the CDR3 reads CSARARLAVSYEQYF. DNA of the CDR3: TGCAGTGCTAGAGCTCGACTAGCGGTCTCCTACGAGCAGTACTTC.

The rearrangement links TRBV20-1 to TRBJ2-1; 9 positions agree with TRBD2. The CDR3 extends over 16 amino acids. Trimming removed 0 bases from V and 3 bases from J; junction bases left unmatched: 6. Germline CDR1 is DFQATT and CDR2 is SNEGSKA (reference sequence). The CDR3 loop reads CSARDRLAGDYNEQFF. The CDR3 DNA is TGCAGTGCTAGAGACCGTTTAGCGGGGGACTACAATGAGCAGTTCTTC.

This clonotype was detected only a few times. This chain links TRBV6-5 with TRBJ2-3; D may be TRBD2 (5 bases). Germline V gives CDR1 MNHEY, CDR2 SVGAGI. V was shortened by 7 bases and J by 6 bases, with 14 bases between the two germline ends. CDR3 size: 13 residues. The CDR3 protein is CASITLGNDTQYF. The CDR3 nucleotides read TGTGCCAGCATCACACTCGGGAATGATACGCAGTATTTT.

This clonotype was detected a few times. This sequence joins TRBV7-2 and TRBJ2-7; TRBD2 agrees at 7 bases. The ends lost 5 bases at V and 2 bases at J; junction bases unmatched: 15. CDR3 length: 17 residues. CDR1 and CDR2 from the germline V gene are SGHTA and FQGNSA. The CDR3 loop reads CASSAGGSGWPAYEQYF. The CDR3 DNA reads TGTGCCAGCAGCGCAGGAGGTAGCGGGTGGCCGGCCTACGAGCAGTACTTC.

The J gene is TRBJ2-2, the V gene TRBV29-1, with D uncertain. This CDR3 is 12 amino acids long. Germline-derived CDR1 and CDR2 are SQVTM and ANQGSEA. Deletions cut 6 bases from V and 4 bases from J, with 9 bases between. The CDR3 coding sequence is TGCAGCGTGGGCTTCCTCACCGGGGAGCTGTTTTTT. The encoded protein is CSVGFLTGELFF.